This is a list of T cell receptor beta chains from one sample in a study of control samples from healthy donors and cancer patients. Only in-frame clones appear in the TCRdb table, and some are missing; sequencing was by immunoSEQ multiplex PCR. The table records around 140,000 clones, over 75% of them present only once. What was sequenced was blood. Source of these receptors: a man between 35 and 55 years old in good health. CDR3s include the opening cysteine and the closing phenylalanine or tryptophan. The order of the fields is clone size, D gene, J gene, V gene, CDR3 DNA, CDR3 protein. A D gene is named only where the DNA matches it firmly. A clone size is listed for some rows: how often the clone was seen (once, few, many), or a class if it is expanded.

.	.	TRBJ2-3	TRBV12-2	TGTGCAAGTCGCTTAGCGTCCGGGACTAGCGGGGGAGCGACAGATACGCAGTATTTT	CASRLASGTSGGATDTQYF
.	.	TRBJ1-1	TRBV7-2	TGTGCCAGCACCCTCGGGGGAGACGTCGCGAAAGCTTTCTTT	CASTLGGDVAKAFF
.	TRBD2	TRBJ2-1	TRBV7-9	TGTGCCAGCAGCTTAGCGGGGGGGTATAGTGAGCAGTTCTTC	CASSLAGGYSEQFF
.	.	TRBJ1-6	TRBV19	TGTGCCAGTAGTGCAAGGACCCCGACAGGAGGGTCACCCCTCCACTTT	CASSARTPTGGSPLHF
.	.	TRBJ2-7	TRBV11-2	TGTGCCAGCAGCTCCTATACGGATGCCTACGAGCAGTACTTC	CASSSYTDAYEQYF
once	.	TRBJ2-5	TRBV18	TGTGCCAGCTCACCGGCCGCGGGGAGGCTCGGGACCCAGTACTTC	CASSPAAGRLGTQYF
.	TRBD2	TRBJ2-7	TRBV10-1	TGCGCCAGCAGTGACCACCGGGGGGGTCGTTCCTACGAGCAGTACTTC	CASSDHRGGRSYEQYF
.	.	TRBJ2-1	TRBV5-6	TGTGCCAGTGCGGCGGGAAGAGGCCATGAGCAGTTCTTC	CASAAGRGHEQFF
.	.	TRBJ1-3	TRBV9	TGTGCCAGCAGCGTAGATTGGGGAAACACCATATATTTT	CASSVDWGNTIYF
once	.	TRBJ2-5	TRBV14	TGTGCCAGCAGCCAAGTCCCGGGGGAGACCCAGTACTTC	CASSQVPGETQYF
.	TRBD1	TRBJ2-7	TRBV3-1/TRBV3-2	TGTGCCAGCAGCCAGGCCGGGACAGGGGTTTACGAGCAGTACTTC	CASSQAGTGVYEQYF
.	.	TRBJ1-2	TRBV7-9	TGTGCCAGCAGCTTAGCAGGGGGAAGCAAAAATGGCTACACCTTC	CASSLAGGSKNGYTF
.	TRBD1	TRBJ2-6	TRBV5-1	TGCGCCAGCAGCTTGTGGGCAGGGGGCGCAAGCGAAGGCGGGGCCAACGTCCTGACTTTC	CASSLWAGGASEGGANVLTF
.	TRBD1	TRBJ1-5	TRBV15	TGTGCCACCAGCTGGGGACAGGGGTTGGGTCAGCCCCAGCATTTT	CATSWGQGLGQPQHF
.	.	TRBJ1-4	TRBV11-2	TGTGCCAGCAGCGAACCCCGGGACGGTAATGAAAAACTGTTTTTT	CASSEPRDGNEKLFF
.	TRBD1	TRBJ2-3	TRBV27	TGTGCCACCCGACAGGGCTTTAGCACAGATACGCAGTATTTT	CATRQGFSTDTQYF
once	TRBD1	TRBJ1-3	TRBV9	TGTGCCAGCAGCGTCGACAGGGGACGAGACTCTGGAAACACCATATATTTT	CASSVDRGRDSGNTIYF
.	.	TRBJ1-5	TRBV11-1	TGTGCCAGCAGCTTACCTTTGGCCAGCAATCAGCCCCAGCATTTT	CASSLPLASNQPQHF
.	.	TRBJ1-1	TRBV10-1	TGCGCCAGCAGTGAGAACGCCTGGAACACTGAAGCTTTCTTT	CASSENAWNTEAFF
.	.	TRBJ1-1	TRBV13	TGTGCCAGCAGCTTATGGTTAGGAGTTCTGAACACTGAAGCTTTCTTT	CASSLWLGVLNTEAFF
.	TRBD1	TRBJ2-5	TRBV5-4	TGTGCCAGCAGCTTCCGGGGACAGGGGGCGCGGAGGGAGACCCAGTACTTC	CASSFRGQGARRETQYF
.	.	TRBJ2-2	TRBV10-3	TGTGCCATCAGCGGAGGTGCCGGGGAGCTGTTTTTT	CAISGGAGELFF
.	TRBD1	TRBJ1-5	TRBV5-1	TGCGCCAGCAGCCCTACAGGGGGCTCGAGCAATCAGCCCCAGCATTTT	CASSPTGGSSNQPQHF
.	TRBD1	TRBJ1-6	TRBV5-4	TGTGCCAGCAGCATTCGACAGGGAAATTCACCCCTCCACTTT	CASSIRQGNSPLHF
once	.	TRBJ2-7	TRBV5-5	TGTGCCAGCACTAAAGACGGCCACTACGAGCAGTACTTC	CASTKDGHYEQYF
.	TRBD2	TRBJ2-5	TRBV5-1	TGCGCCAGCAGGTCGGGACTAACACAAGAGACCCAGTACTTC	CASRSGLTQETQYF
.	.	TRBJ1-1	TRBV19	TGTGCCAGTAGTATAGACGTGGCGAACACTGAAGCTTTCTTT	CASSIDVANTEAFF
.	.	TRBJ2-3	TRBV10-3	TGTGCCATCAGTGAGTCCAGAGATACGCAGTATTTT	CAISESRDTQYF
.	.	TRBJ1-2	TRBV29-1	TGCAGCGTTTATGGGAGGGAACCTCCAAACTATGGCTACACCTTC	CSVYGREPPNYGYTF
.	.	TRBJ1-1	TRBV27	TGTGCCAGCCGCGTGAGTATGGGCACTGAAGCTTTCTTT	CASRVSMGTEAFF
.	.	TRBJ1-2	TRBV6-5	TGTGCCAGCAGCCAGACCCAATCAGGCTACACCTTC	CASSQTQSGYTF
few	.	TRBJ1-3	TRBV5-1	TGCGCCAGCAGCGTACAGGGTTCAGGAAACACCATATATTTT	CASSVQGSGNTIYF
.	TRBD2	TRBJ2-7	TRBV5-1	TGCGCCAGCAGCTTGGGAGGTAGCGGGGTGTACGAGCAGTACTTC	CASSLGGSGVYEQYF
.	.	TRBJ2-5	TRBV29-1	TGCAGCGTCGACGGGACGTACGAAAAGACCCAGTACTTC	CSVDGTYEKTQYF
.	TRBD2	TRBJ2-3	TRBV29-1	TGCAGCGTCGTGACTAGCGGGGTCTCAGATACGCAGTATTTT	CSVVTSGVSDTQYF
.	TRBD1	TRBJ2-1	TRBV12-5	TGTGCTAGTGGTCCCATAGGGGGCTCAAACAATGAGCAGTTCTTC	CASGPIGGSNNEQFF
once	.	TRBJ2-7	TRBV5-4	TGTGCCAGCACGAGGGACGGATCCTACGAGCAGTACTTC	CASTRDGSYEQYF
.	.	TRBJ1-4	TRBV6-6	TGTGCCAGCAGGTCCCCAGGGAAGCCTAATGAAAAACTGTTTTTT	CASRSPGKPNEKLFF
.	TRBD1	TRBJ2-7	TRBV14	TGTGCCAGCAGCCAGACAGGGTTTATCTCTGGGCAGTACTTC	CASSQTGFISGQYF
.	.	TRBJ2-1	TRBV5-1	TGCGCCAGCAGCTTGGAGGCCCAGCCCGACAATGAGCAGTTCTTC	CASSLEAQPDNEQFF
.	.	TRBJ1-1	TRBV19	TGTGCCAGTATTAGTGACAGGCTAGGAACTGAAGCTTTCTTT	CASISDRLGTEAFF
.	TRBD1	TRBJ1-2	TRBV4-1	TGCGCCAGCAGCCCCCGGACAGGGTCGACTAACTATGGCTACACCTTC	CASSPRTGSTNYGYTF
.	.	TRBJ1-1	TRBV28	TGTGCCAGCAGTTGGGCGACAGTGGGCACTGAAGCTTTCTTT	CASSWATVGTEAFF
few	.	TRBJ1-2	TRBV7-8	TGTGCCAGCAGCAAGGGCCAACCGTATGGCTACACCTTC	CASSKGQPYGYTF
.	.	TRBJ2-7	TRBV7-2	TGTGCCAGCAGCGACCGGACTCGACTGGGGGGCGAGCAGTACTTC	CASSDRTRLGGEQYF
.	TRBD1	TRBJ1-4	TRBV27	TGTGCCAGCAAGAAAAGGCCCGGGACAGGGAATGAAAAACTGTTTTTT	CASKKRPGTGNEKLFF
once	.	TRBJ1-2	TRBV3-1/TRBV3-2	TGTGCCAGCAGCCAAGGGGTAGATACTGGCTACACCTTC	CASSQGVDTGYTF
.	TRBD1	TRBJ1-2	TRBV28	TGTGCCAGCAGAAGGACAGGGGGGGCCTATGGCTACACCTTC	CASRRTGGAYGYTF
few	TRBD1	TRBJ1-5	TRBV30	TGTGCCTGGAGCCCCACAGGGGAGAATCAGCCCCAGCATTTT	CAWSPTGENQPQHF
.	.	TRBJ1-1	TRBV9	TGTGCCAGCAGCCCGGGACACGGGGTTACTGAAACTGAAGCTTTCTTT	CASSPGHGVTETEAFF
.	.	TRBJ1-1	TRBV4-1	TGCGCCAGCAGCCCCCGCGAGAAGGGAATGAACACTGAAGCTTTCTTT	CASSPREKGMNTEAFF
once	.	TRBJ2-7	TRBV21-1	TGTGCCAGCAGCAAAGACTCTGACAGGGGGGGCGAACCCTACGAGCAGTACTTC	CASSKDSDRGGEPYEQYF
.	.	TRBJ2-7	TRBV4-1	TGCGCCAGCAGCCCCCGTTTACAGGGCCACGAGCAGTACTTC	CASSPRLQGHEQYF